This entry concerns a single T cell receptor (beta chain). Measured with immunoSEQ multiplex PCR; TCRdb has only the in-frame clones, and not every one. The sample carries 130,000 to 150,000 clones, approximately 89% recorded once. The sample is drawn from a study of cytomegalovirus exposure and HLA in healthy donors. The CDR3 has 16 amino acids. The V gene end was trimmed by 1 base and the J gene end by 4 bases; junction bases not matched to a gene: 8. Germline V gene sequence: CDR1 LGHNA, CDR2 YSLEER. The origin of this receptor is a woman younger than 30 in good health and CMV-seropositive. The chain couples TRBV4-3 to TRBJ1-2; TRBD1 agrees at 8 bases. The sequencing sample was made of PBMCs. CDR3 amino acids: CASSQAGTGYLYGYTF. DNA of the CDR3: TGCGCCAGCAGCCAAGCCGGGACAGGTTACCTCTATGGCTACACCTTC.